The 21 T cell receptor beta chains reported below all come from one sample, sequenced in a study of regulatory T cells in long-lasting Graves disease. For TCR beta, libraries came from iRepertoire HTBI primers and Arm-PCR of CDR3 regions. One entry per CDR3 protein results from TCRdb running MiXCR on the multiplex PCR reads. The sample lists approximately 380,000 distinct CDR3 sequences, roughly 20% occurring once. Regarding time point: persistent/refractory GD, antithyroid drugs over 5 years with positive TRAb. PBMCs provided the RNA from which the TCR library was made. The sequencing used peripheral blood mononuclear cells (PBMCs), collected when the disease was refractory, from a patient treated with antithyroid drugs. These TCRs come from a female donor with Graves disease.

The chain uses TRBV7-9 and TRBJ2-7; 7 bases agree with TRBD2. This CDR3 comprises 16 residues. V trimming: 2 bases; J trimming: 7 bases; junction bases outside the gene matches: 14. Germline CDR1 is SEHNR and CDR2 is FQNEAQ (reference sequence). The DNA for the CDR3 is TGTGCCAGCAGCTTAAGGGTCGGCGGGAGCCCTTCGGAGCAGTACTTC. Its protein product is CASSLRVGGSPSEQYF.

V gene TRBV12-3 or TRBV12-4 combines with J gene TRBJ2-3; D may correspond to TRBD1 or TRBD2 (5 bases each). Trimming shortened V by 8 bases and J by 2 bases, and 20 bases separated the two germline ends. The CDR3 totals 16 residues. Here the CDR3 reads CASRGTAVGYTDTQYF. DNA of the CDR3: TGTGCCAGCCGAGGGACGGCGGTCGGGTACACAGATACGCAGTATTTT.

In its sample, this clonotype was seen many times. The chain carries TRBV2 and TRBJ1-5; D might be TRBD1 (5 bases). Per the germline V gene, CDR1 is SNHLY and CDR2 is FYNNEI. This CDR3 has 13 amino acids. V lost 1 base and J 9 bases, leaving 10 bases between the germline ends. CDR3 sequence reads: CASSEVVGGPQHF. For the CDR3, the DNA is TGTGCCAGCAGTGAAGTCGTCGGGGGGCCCCAGCATTTT.

This clonotype was observed at least ten times. V and J are TRBV20-1 and TRBJ2-5, with TRBD1 as a possible D gene (6 bases). The CDR3 totals 17 residues. V shed 0 bases and J shed 5 bases, with 22 bases lying between them. Germline V gene lookup returns CDR1 DFQATT and CDR2 SNEGSKA (reference sequence). CDR3 nucleotides: TGCAGTGCTAGAGATTTTAAAGGCCTAGACAGGCGGGAGACCCAGTACTTC. Its translation is CSARDFKGLDRRETQYF.

The gene calls are TRBV27 and TRBJ2-7, with a weak D call TRBD1 (5 bases). Trimming shortened V by 2 bases and J by 7 bases, and 15 bases separated the two germline ends. The CDR3 is 14 residues long. Germline V CDR1 and CDR2: MNHEY, SMNVEV (reference sequence). The CDR3 here is CASSLRARGQEQYF. Written as DNA, the CDR3 is TGTGCCAGCAGTTTACGCGCTAGGGGCCAAGAGCAGTACTTC.

This clonotype has only a few counts. The J gene is TRBJ2-7, the V gene TRBV14; D not certain. CDR3 length: 12 residues. The V and J ends lost 0 bases and 7 bases respectively, with 7 bases between them. Looked up from germline, CDR1 is SGHDN and CDR2 is FVKESK. CDR3 in DNA: TGTGCCAGCAGCCAAGAGGCAGGAGAGCAGTACTTC. Protein product: CASSQEAGEQYF.

The chain couples TRBV20-1 to TRBJ2-1, with 8 bases that match TRBD2. The V gene end was trimmed by 4 bases and the J gene end by 5 bases; junction bases not matched to a gene: 4. Germline CDR1 DFQATT, CDR2 SNEGSKA (reference sequence). CDR3 length equals 13 residues. The CDR3 loop reads CSATSGYNNEQFF. The CDR3 DNA follows: TGCAGTGCTACTAGCGGGTATAACAATGAGCAGTTCTTC.

As concerns this clonotype: A much larger clone lies one base from this, so it may be a read error. The genes are TRBV6-2 or TRBV6-3 and TRBJ2-2, with D perhaps matching TRBD2 (7 bases). The length of the CDR3 is 12 residues. Germline V lookup: CDR1 MNHEY, CDR2 SVGEGT. The CDR3 region has the DNA TGTGCCGGGGGGGCGAACACCGGGAAGCTGTTTTTT. Translating gives CAGGANTGKLFF.

The chain couples TRBV10-3 to TRBJ1-2; 10 nucleotides line up with TRBD1. The junction had 3 bases not matched to a gene; V was cut back by 4 bases and J by 1 base. The germline V gene encodes CDR1 ENHRY and CDR2 SYGVKD. The CDR3 has 15 residues. CDR3 coding DNA: TGTGCCATCAGTGCTGGACAGGGGGTTAACTATGGCTACACCTTC. It encodes CAISAGQGVNYGYTF.

This clonotype has only a few counts. CDR3 DNA: TGTGCCAGCTCACGGGGACAGGACTACGAGCAGTACTTC. It yields the protein CASSRGQDYEQYF. J is TRBJ2-7 and V is TRBV18, with 8 bases lining up with TRBD1. The V segment lost 4 bases and the J segment 3 bases; nucleotides outside the gene matches: 2. Germline lookup yields CDR1 KGHSH and CDR2 LQKENI. The CDR3 has 13 amino acids.

The V gene is TRBV27, the J gene TRBJ2-3, with D uncertain. The V end lost 5 bases, the J end lost 6 bases, and 21 bases lay between the germline ends. Per the germline V gene, CDR1 is MNHEY and CDR2 is SMNVEV (reference sequence). The length of the CDR3 is 16 residues. CDR3 sequence reads: CASSQIRSLTADTQYF. CDR3 DNA: TGTGCCAGCAGTCAAATACGATCATTGACGGCCGATACGCAGTATTTT.

This clonotype was recorded at least ten times. The chain employs TRBV20-1 and TRBJ2-7; D perhaps matches TRBD1 (5 bases). Germline loops: CDR1 DFQATT, CDR2 SNEGSKA (reference sequence). Trimming took off 0 bases at V and 0 bases at J, with 15 bases between the two ends. The CDR3 contains 16 residues. The CDR3 DNA reads TGCAGTGCTAGAGATCCTCGACAGCCGAGCTCCTACGAGCAGTACTTC. Protein: CSARDPRQPSSYEQYF.

This clonotype was found many times. The V gene is TRBV27, the J gene TRBJ1-2, with D uncertain. Trimming removed 5 bases at V and 2 bases at J, with 9 bases between. Germline-derived CDR1 and CDR2 are MNHEY and SMNVEV (reference sequence). The CDR3 has 13 amino acids. CDR3 in DNA: TGTGCCAGCAGTCCCGGGGTCAACTATGGCTACACCTTC. Protein: CASSPGVNYGYTF.

This clonotype was observed many times. The gene calls are TRBV24-1 and TRBJ2-2; 10 bases line up with TRBD1. Trimming took 3 bases from V and 6 from J; bases not matched to a gene: 12. There are 18 residues in the CDR3. The germline CDR1 and CDR2 sequences are KGHDR and SFDVKD. The CDR3 is CATSDTPGGTGDAGELFF. CDR3 DNA sequence: TGTGCCACCAGTGATACCCCCGGCGGGACAGGGGACGCCGGGGAGCTGTTTTTT.

This clonotype was detected many times. The rearrangement joins TRBV6-5 to TRBJ1-2, with D possibly matching TRBD1 (5 bases). The V gene lost 0 bases and the J gene lost 8 bases, with 16 bases spanning the gap. CDR1 MNHEY and CDR2 SVGAGI come from the germline V gene. This CDR3 spans 15 amino acids. DNA of the CDR3: TGTGCCAGCAGTTACTCGAGTTTGGCCTCAGGGGGCTACACCTTC. This codes for CASSYSSLASGGYTF.

V gene TRBV30 combines with J gene TRBJ1-1, with D maybe TRBD1 (6 bases). The CDR3 is 13 residues long. Germline lookup yields CDR1 GTSNPN and CDR2 SVGIG (reference sequence). V was clipped by 4 bases and J by 0 bases, with 9 bases between them. CDR3 nucleotides: TGTGCCTGGAACAGGGCCGTGAACACTGAAGCTTTCTTT. It translates to CAWNRAVNTEAFF.

This clonotype was observed a handful of times. DNA for the CDR3: TGCAGTGCCCTCCCCGGGAGTACAGATACGCAGTATTTT. It yields the protein CSALPGSTDTQYF. The genes are TRBV20-1 and TRBJ2-3; possibly TRBD2 for D (6 bases). In germline, CDR1 is DFQATT, CDR2 SNEGSKA (reference sequence). Deletions cut 6 bases from V and 3 bases from J, with 13 bases between. This CDR3 contains 13 residues.

Worth noting for this clonotype: A read error may explain this, as a much larger clone is one base away. The chain joins TRBV7-2 to TRBJ1-1; D is unresolved. The CDR3 sequence is 14 residues long. V was pared by 1 base and J by 4 bases, with 10 bases between. CDR1 and CDR2 (germline): SGHTA, FQGNSA. Here the CDR3 reads CASSLVGSFTEAFF. DNA of the CDR3: TGTGCCAGCAGCTTAGTAGGTTCGTTCACTGAAGCTTTCTTT.

V gene TRBV20-1 combines with J gene TRBJ2-7, with D perhaps assigned TRBD1 or TRBD2 (5 bases each). The V gene lost 5 bases and the J gene lost 4 bases, with 15 bases spanning the gap. Looked up from germline, CDR1 is DFQATT and CDR2 is SNEGSKA (reference sequence). This CDR3 contains 13 residues. CDR3 sequence reads: CSADSPRRYEQYF. The CDR3 nucleotides read TGCAGTGCTGACAGTCCAAGGAGGTACGAGCAGTACTTC.

This clonotype was seen a few times. CDR3 region: CASSYSWPGSYEQYF. CDR3 coding DNA: TGTGCCAGCAGTTACTCATGGCCAGGTTCCTACGAGCAGTACTTC. The rearrangement joins TRBV6-5 to TRBJ2-7, with D uncertain. CDR1 and CDR2 (germline): MNHEY, SVGAGI. The CDR3 length is 15 residues. The ends were cut back, 0 bases at V and 1 base at J, with 10 bases in the middle.

Points on this clonotype: The junction shows a germline mismatch at one end, possibly a read error. This rearrangement joins TRBV6-1 to TRBJ1-2, with 9 positions matching TRBD1. The CDR3 length is 14 residues. The germline CDR1 and CDR2 sequences are MNHNS and SASEGT. The CDR3 bases are TGTGCCAGCAGTCCCGGGACAGGGAAGGATGGCCACACCTTC. Translating gives CASSPGTGKDGHTF.